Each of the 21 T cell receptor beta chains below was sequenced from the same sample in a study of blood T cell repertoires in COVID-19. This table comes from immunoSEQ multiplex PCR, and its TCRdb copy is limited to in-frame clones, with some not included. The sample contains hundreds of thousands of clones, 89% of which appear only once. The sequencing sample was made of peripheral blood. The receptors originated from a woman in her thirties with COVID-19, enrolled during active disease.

CDR3 loop: CASSQAGQAYEQYF. DNA of the CDR3: TGCGCCAGCAGCCAAGCGGGACAGGCCTACGAGCAGTACTTC. This chain joins TRBV4-1 and TRBJ2-7; 8 nucleotides match TRBD1. Trimming removed 1 base from V and 2 bases from J; junction bases left unmatched: 1. The CDR3 runs 14 residues. Per germline, CDR1 MGHRA and CDR2 YSYEKL.

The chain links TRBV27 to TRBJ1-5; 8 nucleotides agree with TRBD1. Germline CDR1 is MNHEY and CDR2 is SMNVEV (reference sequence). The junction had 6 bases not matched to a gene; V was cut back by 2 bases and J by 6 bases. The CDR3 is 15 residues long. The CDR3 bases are TGTGCCAGCAGTTTAAAGACAGGGGTTCGTCAGCCCCAGCATTTT. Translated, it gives CASSLKTGVRQPQHF.

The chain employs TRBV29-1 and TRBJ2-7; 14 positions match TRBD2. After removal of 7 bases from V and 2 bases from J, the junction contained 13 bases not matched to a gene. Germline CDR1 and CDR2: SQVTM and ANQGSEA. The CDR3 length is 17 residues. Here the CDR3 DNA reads TGCAGCGCCGACGGGACTAGCGGGGGAGCGTCTACCTACGAGCAGTACTTC. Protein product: CSADGTSGGASTYEQYF.

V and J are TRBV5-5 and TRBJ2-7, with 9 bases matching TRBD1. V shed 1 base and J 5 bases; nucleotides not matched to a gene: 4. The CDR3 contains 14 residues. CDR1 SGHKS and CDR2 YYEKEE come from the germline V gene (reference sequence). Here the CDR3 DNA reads TGTGCCAGCAGCTTGCGACAGGGGGTTGACGAGCAGTACTTC. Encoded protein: CASSLRQGVDEQYF.

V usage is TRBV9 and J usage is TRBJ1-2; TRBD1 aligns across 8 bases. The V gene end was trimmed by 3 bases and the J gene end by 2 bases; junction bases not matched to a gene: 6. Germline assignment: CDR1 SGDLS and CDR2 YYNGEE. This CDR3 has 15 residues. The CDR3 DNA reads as TGTGCCAGCAGCGACTCAGGGGGCTCCAACTATGGCTACACCTTC. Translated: CASSDSGGSNYGYTF.

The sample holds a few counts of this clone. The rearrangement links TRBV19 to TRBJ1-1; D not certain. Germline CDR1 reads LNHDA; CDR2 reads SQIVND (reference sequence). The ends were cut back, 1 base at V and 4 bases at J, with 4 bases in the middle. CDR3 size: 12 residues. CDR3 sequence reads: CASSIGLTEAFF. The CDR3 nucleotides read TGTGCCAGTAGTATAGGTCTCACTGAAGCTTTCTTT.

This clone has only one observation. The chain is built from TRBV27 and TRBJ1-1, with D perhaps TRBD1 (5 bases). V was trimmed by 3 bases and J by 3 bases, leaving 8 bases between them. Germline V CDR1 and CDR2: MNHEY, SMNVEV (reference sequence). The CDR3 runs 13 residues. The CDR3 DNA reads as TGTGCCAGCAGTTTGGACACGTACACTGAAGCTTTCTTT. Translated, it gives CASSLDTYTEAFF.

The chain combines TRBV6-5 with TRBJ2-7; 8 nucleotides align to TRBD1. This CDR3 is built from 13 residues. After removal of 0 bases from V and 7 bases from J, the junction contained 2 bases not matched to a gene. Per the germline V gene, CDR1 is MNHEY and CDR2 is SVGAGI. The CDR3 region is CASSYSRQGEQYF. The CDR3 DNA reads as TGTGCCAGCAGTTACTCGAGACAGGGGGAGCAGTACTTC.

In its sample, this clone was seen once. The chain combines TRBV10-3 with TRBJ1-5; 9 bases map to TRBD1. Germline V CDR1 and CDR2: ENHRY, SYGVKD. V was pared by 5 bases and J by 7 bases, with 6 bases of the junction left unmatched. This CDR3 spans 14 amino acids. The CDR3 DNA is TGTGCCATCAGTCCACAGGGGGCCGACCAGCCCCAGCATTTT. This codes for CAISPQGADQPQHF.

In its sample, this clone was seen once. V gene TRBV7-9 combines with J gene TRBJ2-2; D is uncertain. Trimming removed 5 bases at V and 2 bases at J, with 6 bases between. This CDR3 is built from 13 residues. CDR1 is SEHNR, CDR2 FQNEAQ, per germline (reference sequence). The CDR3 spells CASSPVNTGELFF. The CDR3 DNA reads TGTGCCAGCAGCCCTGTAAACACCGGGGAGCTGTTTTTT.

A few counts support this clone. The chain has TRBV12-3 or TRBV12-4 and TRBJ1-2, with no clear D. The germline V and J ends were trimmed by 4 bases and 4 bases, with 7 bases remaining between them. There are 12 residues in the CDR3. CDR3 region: CASSSESYGYTF. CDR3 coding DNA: TGTGCCAGCAGTTCGGAGAGCTATGGCTACACCTTC.

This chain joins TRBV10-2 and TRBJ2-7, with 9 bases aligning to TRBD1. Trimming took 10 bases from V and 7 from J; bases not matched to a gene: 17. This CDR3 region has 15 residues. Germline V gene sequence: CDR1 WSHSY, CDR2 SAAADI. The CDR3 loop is CATFRTGDHPWEQYF. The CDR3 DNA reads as TGCGCCACCTTTCGGACAGGGGACCACCCCTGGGAGCAGTACTTC.

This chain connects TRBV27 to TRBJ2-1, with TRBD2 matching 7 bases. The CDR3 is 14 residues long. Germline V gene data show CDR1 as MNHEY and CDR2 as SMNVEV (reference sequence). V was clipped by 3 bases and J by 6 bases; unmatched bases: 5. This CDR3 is CASSFQRDFNEQFF. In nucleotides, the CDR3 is TGTGCCAGCAGTTTCCAGCGGGACTTCAATGAGCAGTTCTTC.

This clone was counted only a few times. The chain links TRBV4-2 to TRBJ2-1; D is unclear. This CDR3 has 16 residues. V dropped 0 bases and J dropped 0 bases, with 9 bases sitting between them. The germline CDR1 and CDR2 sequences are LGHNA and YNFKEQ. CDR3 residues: CASSQERQVSYNEQFF. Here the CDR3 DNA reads TGTGCCAGCAGCCAAGAAAGGCAGGTCTCCTACAATGAGCAGTTCTTC.

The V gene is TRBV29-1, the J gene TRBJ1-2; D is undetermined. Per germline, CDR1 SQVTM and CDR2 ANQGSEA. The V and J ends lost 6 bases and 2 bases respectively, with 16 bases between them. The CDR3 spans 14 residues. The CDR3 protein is CSVVHKTQNYGYTF. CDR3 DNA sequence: TGCAGCGTCGTACACAAGACTCAAAACTATGGCTACACCTTC. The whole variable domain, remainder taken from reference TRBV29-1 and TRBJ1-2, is SAVISQKPSRDICQRGTSLTIQCQVDSQVTMMFWYRQQPGQSLTLIATANQGSEATYESGFVIDKFPISRPNLTFSTLTVSNMSPEDSSIYLCSVVHKTQNYGYTFGSGTRLTVV.

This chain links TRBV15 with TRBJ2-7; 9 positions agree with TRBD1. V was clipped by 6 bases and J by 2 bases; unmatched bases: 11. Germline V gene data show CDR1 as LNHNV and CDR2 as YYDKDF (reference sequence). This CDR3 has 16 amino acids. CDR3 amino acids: CATRKAGQGFTYEQYV. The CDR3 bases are TGTGCCACCAGGAAGGCGGGACAGGGTTTCACCTACGAGCAGTACGTC.

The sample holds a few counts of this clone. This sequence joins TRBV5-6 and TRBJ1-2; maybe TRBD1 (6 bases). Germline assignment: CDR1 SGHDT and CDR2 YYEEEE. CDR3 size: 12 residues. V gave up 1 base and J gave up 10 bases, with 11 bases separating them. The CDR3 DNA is TGTGCCAGCAGCTTGAGGACAGCCCCCTACACCTTC. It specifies CASSLRTAPYTF.

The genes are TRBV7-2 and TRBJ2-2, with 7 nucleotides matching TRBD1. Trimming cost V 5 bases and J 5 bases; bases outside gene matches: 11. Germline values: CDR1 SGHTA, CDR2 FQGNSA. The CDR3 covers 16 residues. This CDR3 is CASSAPRDRATGELFF. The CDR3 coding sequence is TGTGCCAGCAGCGCTCCACGGGACAGAGCGACCGGGGAGCTGTTTTTT.

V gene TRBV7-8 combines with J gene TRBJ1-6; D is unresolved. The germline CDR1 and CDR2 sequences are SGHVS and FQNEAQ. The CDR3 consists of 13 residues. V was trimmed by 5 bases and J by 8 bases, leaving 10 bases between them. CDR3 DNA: TGTGCCAGCAGCCGCGAGAGGGATTCACCCCTCCACTTT. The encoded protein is CASSRERDSPLHF.

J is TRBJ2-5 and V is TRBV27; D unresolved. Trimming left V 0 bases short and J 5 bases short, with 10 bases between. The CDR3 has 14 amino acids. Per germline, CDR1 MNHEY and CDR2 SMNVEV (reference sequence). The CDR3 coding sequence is TGTGCCAGCAGTTTATCAGGTAGCCTTGAGACCCAGTACTTC. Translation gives CASSLSGSLETQYF.

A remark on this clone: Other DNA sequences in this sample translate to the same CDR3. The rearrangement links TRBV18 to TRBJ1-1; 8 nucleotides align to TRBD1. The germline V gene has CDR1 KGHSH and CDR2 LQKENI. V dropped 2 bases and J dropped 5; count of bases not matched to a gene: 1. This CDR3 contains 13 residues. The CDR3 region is CASSPTGGTEAFF. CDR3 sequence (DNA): TGTGCCAGCTCACCAACAGGGGGAACTGAAGCTTTCTTT.